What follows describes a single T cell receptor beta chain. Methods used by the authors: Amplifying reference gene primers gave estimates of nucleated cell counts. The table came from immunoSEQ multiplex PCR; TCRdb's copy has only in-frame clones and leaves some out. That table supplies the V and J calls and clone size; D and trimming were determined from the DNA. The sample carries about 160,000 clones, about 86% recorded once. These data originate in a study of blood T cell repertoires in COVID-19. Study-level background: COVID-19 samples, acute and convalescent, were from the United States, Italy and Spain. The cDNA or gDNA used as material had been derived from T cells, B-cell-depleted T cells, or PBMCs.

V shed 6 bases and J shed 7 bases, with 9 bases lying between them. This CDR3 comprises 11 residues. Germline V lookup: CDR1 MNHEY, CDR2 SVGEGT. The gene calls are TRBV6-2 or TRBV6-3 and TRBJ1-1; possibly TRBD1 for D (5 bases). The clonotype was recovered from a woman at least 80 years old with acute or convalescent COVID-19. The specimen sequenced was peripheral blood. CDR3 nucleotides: TGTGCCAGCAGCCAGGGAGGTGAAGCTTTCTTT. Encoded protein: CASSQGGEAFF.